What follows describes a single TCR beta chain. This sample is part of a study of T-cell memory formation after mild COVID-19. V lost 6 bases, J lost 0 bases, and 14 bases lay in between. This CDR3 comprises 16 residues. TCRdb re-analysed the 5' RACE reads in MiXCR, keeping a single row per CDR3 protein. The table has around 410,000 distinct CDR3 sequences, 20% to 25% seen once. The origin of this receptor is an adult woman who had mild COVID-19 (a few samples of this study predate the infection). Cell type and time point are not known. The V gene is TRBV12-3 or TRBV12-4, the J gene TRBJ2-2; no clear D. Specimen: PBMCs or a T cell subset sorted from them (not recorded which). The CDR3 reads CASSPGNPANTGELFF. The CDR3 region has the DNA TGTGCCAGCAGCCCTGGGAATCCGGCGAACACCGGGGAGCTGTTTTTT.